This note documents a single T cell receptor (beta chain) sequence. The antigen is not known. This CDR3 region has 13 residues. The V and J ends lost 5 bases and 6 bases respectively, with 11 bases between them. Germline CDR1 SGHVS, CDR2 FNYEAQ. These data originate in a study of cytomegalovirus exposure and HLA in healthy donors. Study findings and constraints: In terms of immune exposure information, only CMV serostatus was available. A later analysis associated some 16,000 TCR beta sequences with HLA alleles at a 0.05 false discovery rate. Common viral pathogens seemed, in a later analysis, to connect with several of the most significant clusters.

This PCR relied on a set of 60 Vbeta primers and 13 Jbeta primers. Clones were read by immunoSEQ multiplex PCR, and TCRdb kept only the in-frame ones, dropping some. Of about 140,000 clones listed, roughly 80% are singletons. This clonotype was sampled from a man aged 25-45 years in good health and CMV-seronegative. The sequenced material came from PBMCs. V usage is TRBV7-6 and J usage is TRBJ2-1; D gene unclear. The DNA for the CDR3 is TGTGCCAGCAGCACCCCACAAAGCAATGAGCAGTTCTTC. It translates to CASSTPQSNEQFF. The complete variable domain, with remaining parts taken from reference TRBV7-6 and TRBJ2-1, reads GAGVSQSPRYKVTKRGQDVALRCDPISGHVSLYWYRQALGQGPEFLTYFNYEAQQDKSGLPNDRFSAERPEGSISTLTIQRTEQRDSAMYRCASSTPQSNEQFFGPGTRLTVL.